This T cell receptor beta chain comes out of a study of identical twins. General study results and limits: Zero-insertion findings could be partly confounded by invariant cells (MAIT and iNKT cells). A lower insertion count was a feature of abundant cord blood beta clonotypes, with no such feature in memory repertoires. The study based its conclusions on cross-sectional statistical analysis and did not follow the same donors.

This clonotype turned up a few times. Antigen: not known. In germline, CDR1 is MGHRA, CDR2 YSYEKL. V shed 2 bases and J shed 3 bases, with 8 bases lying between them. The CDR3 consists of 14 residues. Unique molecular identifiers were in the cDNA, with template-switch universal primer binding. TCRdb reprocessed the 5' RACE reads with MiXCR, giving one entry per CDR3 protein. The sample shows 1.5 million to 2 million distinct CDR3 sequences, under 35% of them seen only once. The clonotype originates from a newborn girl in good health. The sample taken for sequencing was cord blood. The J gene is TRBJ2-1, the V gene TRBV4-1; D perhaps matches TRBD2 (5 bases). Written as DNA, the CDR3 is TGCGCCAGCAGCCAACCTACTAGCTACAATGAGCAGTTCTTC. This gives the protein CASSQPTSYNEQFF.